This T cell receptor (beta chain) was found in a study of shared clonotypes between healthy human individuals (dated by TCRdb to the early 2020s). Regarding the research as a whole: A few men and two women, aged 18 to 49 years, made up the cohort. For each donor, three plates each were used for CD4 naive and CD4 memory, two plates were used for CD8 naive, and one plate was used for CD8 memory. To estimate repertoire size and how much clonotype sharing occurs between individuals, the study deeply sequenced the blood TCR repertoires of 4 to 6 healthy adults. Libraries were prepared and TCR repertoires were sequenced by different laboratories using diverse techniques, in order to increase sequencing depth and limit assay-specific biases. Leukapheresis yielded between about 0.9 and 9 billion PBMCs per donor.

The table lists this clone with a count of one. Its recognized antigen is unknown. No clone much larger than this one lies a single base away; base qualities are absent. Results and caveats for the whole study, not just this receptor: Pairwise subsampling indicated that sequencing depth was expected to affect the degree of clonotype sharing among donors. Higher generation probabilities were observed for clonotypes shared by all four sorted-subset donors than for non-shared clonotypes. Sharing across several donors was observed for around 4.8% of naive CD4, under 4% of naive CD8, over 2% of memory CD4, and around 0.4% of memory CD8 clonotypes. Because the study included only a small number of donors, the genetic and exposure-history diversity represented was limited. Rarefaction of sorted-subset datasets indicated incomplete sequencing despite the large sequencing depth. Only blood was sampled, and tissue TCR repertoires likely differ from those in blood. Naive subsets generally had larger estimated clonotype richness than memory subsets did.

Including the terminal cysteine and phenylalanine, the CDR3 comprises 13 residues. Only the CDR3 portion is preserved as DNA: 39 bases, with reading frame beginning at the first base. As encoded in the germline V gene, CDR1 is SGHTA while CDR2 is FQGNSA. The junction carries 7 bases between V and J, which are trimmed by 4 bases and 2 bases respectively. Using the deep immunoSEQ assay, TCR CDR3 regions were amplified from genomic DNA by multiplex PCR. Genomic DNA extracted from each cell subset was distributed evenly over all wells of several immunoSEQ 96-well plates, and each plate served as one replicate. Each replicate PCR for sorted subsets received around 0.2 ug genomic DNA, equal to about 30,000 T cell genomes. Purified libraries were measured with a Qubit 3.0 fluorometer, size-checked on a Bioanalyzer 2100, and measured again with the KAPA Library Quantification kit. Every immunoSEQ 96-well plate was sequenced on a dedicated single-read 150-cycle Illumina NextSeq 550 flow cell. The paper's processing steps were these. Because the immunoSEQ output held only junctional sequences and lacked quality scores, the filtering could not match the filtering applied to full-length reads. To assign V/J genes and CDR3, sequences were annotated against IMGT germline references using PyIR, a Python wrapper for IgBLAST v1.9. Reads were removed for weak V/J assignments (E-value above 1e-6), missing CDR3, stop codons, out-of-frame junctions, or ambiguous translated residues. V3J clonotypes were defined by identical inferred V gene, J gene, and CDR3 amino acid sequence. The percentage overlap between two repertoires was calculated by dividing the number of shared unique clonotypes by the size of the smaller repertoire. RTK rarefaction, the Chao1 estimator, and Recon v2.1 estimates of unobserved clonotypes were used to assess repertoire richness. For all TCRbeta clonotypes obtained by the gDNA method from a handful of donors, generation probabilities were computed with OLGA. The clones in this table, taken by TCRdb from immuneACCESS, are in-frame only. Not every clone is retained; where verified, under half of the shortfall comes from an unresolved V gene, and the cause of the rest is unknown. V and J calls and clone size are as listed in that table; D and trimming were resolved from the DNA. The sample has hundreds of thousands of clones on record, 92% of them singletons. Clones ranked in the top ten supply roughly 24% of the sample.

CD8 naive samples were obtained by positive selection for CCR7 among CD45RO-negative cells, yielding a CD45RA+CCR7+ population from which TemRA cells were excluded. Healthy HIV-negative adults with no recently reported acute infections or vaccinations were included as donors. Every donor was a Caucasian adult residing in Nashville, Tennessee, USA. Blood was obtained by leukapheresis, after which PBMCs were separated by Ficoll-Histopaque density gradient centrifugation and cryopreserved in liquid nitrogen vapor phase. Purity and quantity of every magnetically sorted T cell population were checked by analytical flow cytometry. From each sorted fraction, genomic DNA was isolated and quantified by UV absorbance on a Nanodrop 2000c.

The sequenced sample consisted of naive CD8+ T cells sorted from blood. Interpreted using the paper, the cell subset or site label stands for: CD45RA+CCR7+. The chain joins TRBV7-2 to TRBJ2-3, with the D gene not confidently named. The receptor was isolated from a man aged 30 to 39 in good health. The sequenced DNA: TGTGCCAGCAGCTCCACAAACACAGATACGCAGTATTTT. This sequence encodes CASSSTNTDTQYF.